The 3 T cell receptor beta chains given below trace back to one sample, sequenced in a study of T cell changes during pregnancy in multiple sclerosis. Profiled with immunoSEQ multiplex PCR; TCRdb holds only in-frame clones, not every one. The sample records some 100,000 clones, around 92% being singletons. Here the sequenced sample was peripheral blood, taken after pregnancy. The source of these receptors is a female donor with multiple sclerosis, enrolled in a pregnancy study.

The rearrangement links TRBV19 to TRBJ2-7; 7 positions match TRBD1. This CDR3 region has 13 residues. Germline V gene lookup returns CDR1 LNHDA and CDR2 SQIVND (reference sequence). Trimming cost V 4 bases and J 0 bases; bases outside gene matches: 0. The CDR3 sequence: CASSRDSSYEQYF. The CDR3, as DNA: TGTGCCAGTAGTAGGGACAGCTCCTACGAGCAGTACTTC.

The chain employs TRBV7-9 and TRBJ2-2; D not certain. With 2 bases removed from V and 7 bases from J, the gap between germline ends came to 5 bases. Germline V CDR1 and CDR2: SEHNR, FQNEAQ (reference sequence). This CDR3 comprises 12 residues. Here the CDR3 DNA reads TGTGCCAGCAGCTTAATAATCGGGGAGCTGTTTTTT. This gives the protein CASSLIIGELFF. Full variable domain (outside the CDR3, taken from reference TRBV7-9 and TRBJ2-2): DTGVSQNPRHKITKRGQNVTFRCDPISEHNRLYWYRQTLGQGPEFLTYFQNEAQLEKSRLLSDRFSAERPKGSFSTLEIQRTEQGDSAMYLCASSLIIGELFFGEGSRLTVL.

The DNA for the CDR3 is TGTGCCAGCAGTTTAGGACTAGCGAGTTCCTACGAGCAGTACTTC. Translating gives CASSLGLASSYEQYF. The chain employs TRBV27 and TRBJ2-7; 9 bases map to TRBD2. Germline CDR1 MNHEY, CDR2 SMNVEV (reference sequence). This CDR3 comprises 15 residues. Trimming cost V 2 bases and J 1 base; bases outside gene matches: 3.